This TCR beta chain was retrieved from a study of blood T cell repertoires in COVID-19. In the study overall: COVID-19 samples from acute and convalescent phases originated in the United States, Italy and Spain.

The CDR3 runs 16 residues. The germline V gene has CDR1 LGHNT and CDR2 FRNRAP. V dropped 1 base and J dropped 0 bases, with 10 bases sitting between them. Per the original methods: By means of reference gene primer amplification, nucleated cell counts were estimated. Only in-frame clones appear in the TCRdb table, and some are missing; sequencing was by immunoSEQ multiplex PCR. V and J calls and clone size are copied from that table; D and trimming were computed from the DNA. The sample has about 210,000 clones, about 86% seen once. This receptor was obtained from a woman in her fifties or sixties with acute or convalescent COVID-19. Source material: peripheral blood. The chain is built from TRBV12-5 and TRBJ1-3; the D is unclear. The CDR3 DNA is TGTGCTAGTGGTTTGGGAGCAGGAATCTCTGGAAACACCATATATTTT. Its translation is CASGLGAGISGNTIYF.